A selection of T cell receptor beta chains follows, all from one sample in a study of shared clonotypes between healthy human individuals. Profiled with immunoSEQ multiplex PCR; TCRdb holds only in-frame clones, not every one. This table holds a few million clones, approximately 94% found once. The sequencing sample was made of naive CD4+ T cells sorted from blood. Source of these receptors: a man younger than 35 in good health. Each CDR3 is given with its conserved first and last residue. D genes are given only for firm matches. Expanded clones get a size class; other rows say once, few or many, or leave the size out.

TRBJ1-1	.	.	TRBV6-6	CASSREQAEAFF	TGTGCCAGCAGCCGAGAACAAGCTGAAGCTTTCTTT
TRBJ2-7	.	.	TRBV6-1	CASTQGGEQYF	TGTGCCAGCACCCAGGGGGGCGAGCAGTACTTC
TRBJ1-1	.	.	TRBV5-1	CASSFGELNTEAFF	TGCGCCAGCAGCTTTGGAGAATTGAACACTGAAGCTTTCTTT
TRBJ2-1	.	.	TRBV2	CASGGAAGSYNEQFF	TGTGCCAGCGGGGGAGCGGCGGGGTCCTACAATGAGCAGTTCTTC
TRBJ1-6	few	TRBD1	TRBV5-4	CASRDLDREDSPLHF	TGTGCCAGCAGGGATTTAGACAGGGAGGACTCACCCCTCCACTTT
TRBJ1-5	.	.	TRBV5-1	CASSLNRDQPQHF	TGCGCCAGCAGCTTGAACAGGGATCAGCCCCAGCATTTT
TRBJ2-7	.	TRBD2	TRBV15	CATSRDLGGRPAYEQYF	TGTGCCACCAGCAGAGATCTAGGCGGGAGGCCCGCCTACGAGCAGTACTTC
TRBJ2-5	.	.	TRBV4-3	CASSQERGRETQYF	TGCGCCAGCAGCCAAGAAAGGGGGAGAGAGACCCAGTACTTC
TRBJ1-5	.	TRBD1	TRBV2	CASSKGQGGNQPQHF	TGTGCCAGCAGTAAAGGACAGGGTGGCAATCAGCCCCAGCATTTT
TRBJ1-6	once	.	TRBV11-2	CASSLTGGNSPLHF	TGTGCCAGCAGCTTAACAGGAGGGAATTCACCCCTCCACTTT
TRBJ2-2	.	TRBD1	TRBV19	CASSEGQGRTGELFF	TGTGCCAGTAGTGAGGGACAGGGAAGGACCGGGGAGCTGTTTTTT
TRBJ1-2	.	.	TRBV5-6	CASSLPYSLGYGYTF	TGTGCCAGCAGCCTACCGTACAGCCTAGGCTATGGCTACACCTTC
TRBJ2-3	.	TRBD1	TRBV7-4	CASSPRDRGINTDTQYF	TGTGCCAGCAGCCCCCGGGACAGGGGCATTAACACAGATACGCAGTATTTT
TRBJ2-7	few	.	TRBV5-4	CASSLHEQYF	TGTGCCAGCAGCTTGCACGAGCAGTACTTC
TRBJ2-1	.	TRBD2	TRBV6-5	CASSYQGLAGRDEQFF	TGTGCCAGCAGTTACCAAGGACTAGCGGGACGGGATGAGCAGTTCTTC
TRBJ2-2	.	.	TRBV7-7	CASSSTRNTGELFF	TGTGCTAGCAGCTCCACACGGAACACCGGGGAGCTGTTTTTT
TRBJ1-2	once	TRBD1	TRBV5-1	CASSPGTGFGYTF	TGCGCCAGCAGCCCAGGGACAGGGTTTGGCTACACCTTC
TRBJ2-7	.	TRBD1	TRBV7-9	CASSPGTGGVEQYF	TGTGCCAGCAGCCCCGGGACAGGGGGCGTCGAGCAGTACTTC